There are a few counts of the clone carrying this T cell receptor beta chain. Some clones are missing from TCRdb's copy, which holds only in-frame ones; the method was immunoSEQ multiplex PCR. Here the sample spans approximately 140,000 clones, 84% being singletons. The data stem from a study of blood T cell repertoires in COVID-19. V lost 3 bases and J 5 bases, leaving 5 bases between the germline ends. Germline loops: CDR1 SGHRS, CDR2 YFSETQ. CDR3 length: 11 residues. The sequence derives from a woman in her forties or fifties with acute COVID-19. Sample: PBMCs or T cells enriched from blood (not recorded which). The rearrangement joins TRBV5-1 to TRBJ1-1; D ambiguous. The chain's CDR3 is CASSSMTEAFF. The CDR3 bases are TGCGCCAGCAGCTCAATGACTGAAGCTTTCTTT. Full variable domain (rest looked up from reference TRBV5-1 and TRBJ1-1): KAGVTQTPRYLIKTRGQQVTLSCSPISGHRSVSWYQQTPGQGLQFLFEYFSETQRNKGNFPGRFSGRQFSNSRSEMNVSTLELGDSALYLCASSSMTEAFFGQGTRLTVV.